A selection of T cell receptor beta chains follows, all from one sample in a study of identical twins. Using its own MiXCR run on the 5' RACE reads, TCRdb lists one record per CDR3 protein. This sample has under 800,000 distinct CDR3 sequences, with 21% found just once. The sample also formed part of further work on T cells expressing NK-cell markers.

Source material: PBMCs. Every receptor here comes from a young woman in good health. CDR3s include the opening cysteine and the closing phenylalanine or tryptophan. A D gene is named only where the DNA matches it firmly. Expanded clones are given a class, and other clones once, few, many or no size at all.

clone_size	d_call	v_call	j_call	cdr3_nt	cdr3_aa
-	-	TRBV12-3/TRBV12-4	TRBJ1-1	TGTGCCAGCAGTTTCCAGGGAAGGGCCACTGAAGCTTTCTTT	CASSFQGRATEAFF
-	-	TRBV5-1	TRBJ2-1	TGCGCCAGCAGCACCGGGGAGGCCAATGAGCAGTTCTTC	CASSTGEANEQFF
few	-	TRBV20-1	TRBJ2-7	TGCAGTGCTAGAGATCTCAATATCTACGAGCAGTACTTC	CSARDLNIYEQYF
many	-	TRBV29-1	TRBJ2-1	TGCAGCGTTGAAGTCCCTAGCAGGGACAATGAGCAGTTCTTC	CSVEVPSRDNEQFF
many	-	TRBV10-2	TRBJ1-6	TGCGCCAGCAGTGAGCAGAGATCACCCCTCCACTTT	CASSEQRSPLHF
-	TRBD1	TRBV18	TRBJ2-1	TGTGCCAGCTCACCGGATGGGACAGCGGATGAGCAGTTCTTC	CASSPDGTADEQFF
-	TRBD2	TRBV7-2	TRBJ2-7	TGTGCCAGCAGCTTACGGCTAGCGGGAGGACGCTCCTCCTACGAGCAGTACTTC	CASSLRLAGGRSSYEQYF
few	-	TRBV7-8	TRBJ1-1	TGTGCCAGCAGCTACAGGTTCGGGCGGGGAGCTTTCTTT	CASSYRFGRGAFF
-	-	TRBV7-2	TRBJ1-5	TGTGCCAGCAGCGCGGTCCCGGGAAATCAGCCCCAGCATTTT	CASSAVPGNQPQHF
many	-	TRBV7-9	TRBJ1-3	TGTGCCAGCAGCTTAGTTGGCGGCAGGGCCGGGAGAAACACCATATATTTT	CASSLVGGRAGRNTIYF
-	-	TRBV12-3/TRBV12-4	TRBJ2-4	TGTGCCAGCAGGGGCCAGCTATGGAACATTCAGTACTTC	CASRGQLWNIQYF
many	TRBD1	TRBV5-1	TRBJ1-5	TGCGCCAGCAGCTTGGGTGGACAGGGTAATCAGCCCCAGCATTTT	CASSLGGQGNQPQHF
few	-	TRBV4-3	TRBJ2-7	TGCGCCAGCAGCCAAGATTTGGCGCTTTCCTACGAGCAGTACTTC	CASSQDLALSYEQYF
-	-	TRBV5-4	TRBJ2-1	TGTGCCAGCAGCTTGGAGCTTGTTGGAGCCAATGAGCAGTTCTTC	CASSLELVGANEQFF
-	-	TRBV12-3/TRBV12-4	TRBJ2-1	TGTGCCAGCAGTTTTTGGGGCCCGGAGCAGTTCTTC	CASSFWGPEQFF
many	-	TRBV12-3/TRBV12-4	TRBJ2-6	TGTGCCAGCAGTGAGGGAACGTCTGGGGCCAACGTCCTGACTTTC	CASSEGTSGANVLTF
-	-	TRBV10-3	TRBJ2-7	TGTGCCATCAGTGAATCCCAGGGGCGCTACGAGCAGTACTTC	CAISESQGRYEQYF
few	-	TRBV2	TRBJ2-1	TGTGCCAGCAGATGGGCCGTAGGGAATGAGCAGTTCTTC	CASRWAVGNEQFF
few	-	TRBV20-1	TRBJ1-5	TGCAGTGCTACTAGGACCGGGAAACCCCAGCATTTT	CSATRTGKPQHF
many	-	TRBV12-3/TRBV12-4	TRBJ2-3	TGTGCCAGCAGTGCCCGGGTGGGCACAGATACGCAGTATTTT	CASSARVGTDTQYF
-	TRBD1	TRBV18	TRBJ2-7	TGTGCCAGCTCACCGAAAAACTCCGGGACAGAGGTGCCGTACTTC	CASSPKNSGTEVPYF
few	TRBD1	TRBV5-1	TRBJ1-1	TGCGCCAGCAGCTTAACAGGGGCCCGTTCGGAAGCTTTCTTT	CASSLTGARSEAFF
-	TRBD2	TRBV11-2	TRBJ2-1	TGTGCCAGCAGCCCCTTGAAAGGCGGGAGGGCCGGTGAGCAGTTCTTC	CASSPLKGGRAGEQFF
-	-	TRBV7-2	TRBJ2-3	TGTGCCAGCAGCTTAGGTAGCATGGATACGCAGTATTTT	CASSLGSMDTQYF
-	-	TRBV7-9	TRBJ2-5	TGTGCCAGCAGCGTGTGGACAGTACATTCTAAAGAGACCCAGTACTTC	CASSVWTVHSKETQYF
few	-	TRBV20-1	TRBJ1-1	TGCAGTGCTAGTTACGGGACGAACACTGAAGCTTTCTTT	CSASYGTNTEAFF
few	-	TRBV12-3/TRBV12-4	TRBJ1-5	TGTGCCAGCGGTAGGGGCTGGCCCCAGCATTTT	CASGRGWPQHF
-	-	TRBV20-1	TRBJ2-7	TGCAGTGTCTCAGGGGTCGCATCCTACGAGCAGTACTTC	CSVSGVASYEQYF
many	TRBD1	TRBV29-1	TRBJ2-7	TGCAGCGTTGAAAGGACAGGGAGCTCCTACGAGCAGTACTTC	CSVERTGSSYEQYF
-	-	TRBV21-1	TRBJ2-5	TGTGCCAGCAGACACACCGGGACTCCCCAGTACTTC	CASRHTGTPQYF
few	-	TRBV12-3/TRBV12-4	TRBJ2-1	TGTGCCAGTGGGAGCAGGGTCAGCCATGAGCAGTTCTTC	CASGSRVSHEQFF
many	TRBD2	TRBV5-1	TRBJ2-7	TGCGCCAGCAGCTTGGTTTTAACGCGGGAGCCAACCTACGAGCAGTACTTC	CASSLVLTREPTYEQYF
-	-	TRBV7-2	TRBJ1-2	TGTGCCAGCAGCTCGCGCCGTGGGACTACCATACGTAGCTACACCTTC	CASSSRRGTTIRSYTF
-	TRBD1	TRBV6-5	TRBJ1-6	TGTGCCAGCAGCTACACAGGGGGAAGTAATTCACCCCTCCACTTT	CASSYTGGSNSPLHF
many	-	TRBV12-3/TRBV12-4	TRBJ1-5	TGTGCCAGCAGTTACGCAGGGGATGTTCAGCCCCAGCATTTT	CASSYAGDVQPQHF